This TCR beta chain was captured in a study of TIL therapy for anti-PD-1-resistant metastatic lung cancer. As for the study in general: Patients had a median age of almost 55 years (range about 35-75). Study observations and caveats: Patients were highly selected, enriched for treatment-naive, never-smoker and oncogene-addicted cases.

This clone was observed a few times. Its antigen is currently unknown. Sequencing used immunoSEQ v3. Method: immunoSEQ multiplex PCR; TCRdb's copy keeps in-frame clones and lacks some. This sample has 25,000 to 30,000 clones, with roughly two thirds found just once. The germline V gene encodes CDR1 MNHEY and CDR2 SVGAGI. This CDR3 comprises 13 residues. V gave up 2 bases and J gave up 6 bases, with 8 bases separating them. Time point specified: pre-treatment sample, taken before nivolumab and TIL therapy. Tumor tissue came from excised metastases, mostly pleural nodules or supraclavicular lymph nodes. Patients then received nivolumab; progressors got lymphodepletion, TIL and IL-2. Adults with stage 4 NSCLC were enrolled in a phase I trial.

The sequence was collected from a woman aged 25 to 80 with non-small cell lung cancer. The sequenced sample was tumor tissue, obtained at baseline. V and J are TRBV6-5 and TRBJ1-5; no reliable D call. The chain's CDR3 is CASSYDRGQPQHF. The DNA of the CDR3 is TGTGCCAGCAGTTACGACCGGGGTCAGCCCCAGCATTTT.